The subject of this entry is one T cell receptor (beta chain). Amplified TCR beta CDR3 regions derived from RNA transcripts. First-round RT-PCR targeting the TCR CDR3 was performed with the HTBI primer set. Each CDR3 protein is one row after TCRdb ran MiXCR on the multiplex PCR reads. This table has around 340,000 distinct CDR3 sequences, about 18% appearing once. These data come from a study of T cells in Graves' hyperthyroidism and ophthalmopathy. The germline gives CDR1 ENHRY, CDR2 SYGVKD. V was trimmed by 6 bases and J by 4 bases, leaving 12 bases between them. The CDR3 is made up of 13 amino acids.

Source material: blood. The receptor was isolated from a woman aged 25 to 39 with Graves' hyperthyroidism that later progressed to Graves' ophthalmopathy. The V call is TRBV10-3, the J call TRBJ1-1; no clear D. For the CDR3, the DNA is TGTGCCATCAGATCGGACCTTGGCACTGAAGCTTTCTTT. As protein: CAIRSDLGTEAFF.